What follows are 29 T cell receptor beta chains derived from one specimen sequenced in a study of blood T cell repertoires in COVID-19. Sequencing used immunoSEQ multiplex PCR; TCRdb keeps in-frame clones, though not all of them. The data show more than 95,000 clones, more than 80% seen once. The material sequenced was peripheral blood. Source of these receptors: an elderly woman with COVID-19, enrolled during active disease.

The chain recombines TRBV24-1 with TRBJ1-2; 9 bases are shared with TRBD1. Germline V gene lookup returns CDR1 KGHDR and CDR2 SFDVKD. With V trimmed by 12 bases and J by 7 bases, 5 bases remained unmatched. The CDR3 totals 11 residues. The CDR3: CAPQGAGGYTF. Here the CDR3 DNA reads TGTGCCCCACAGGGGGCCGGTGGCTACACCTTC.

The chain links TRBV19 to TRBJ1-2, with TRBD1 matching 7 bases. The CDR3 has 14 amino acids. CDR1 is LNHDA, CDR2 SQIVND, per germline (reference sequence). The J segment lost 5 bases and the V segment lost 6 bases, leaving 9 bases of the junction unmatched. The CDR3 region has the DNA TGTGCCAGTAGGGAGGCAGGGGGAAGATATGGCTACACCTTC. This encodes CASREAGGRYGYTF.

This clone showed up just once. The rearrangement joins TRBV11-2 to TRBJ2-7, with 9 bases that match TRBD1. The CDR3 contains 17 residues. Germline V lookup: CDR1 SGHAT, CDR2 FQNNGV. V was pared by 2 bases and J by 3 bases, with 11 bases of the junction left unmatched. The CDR3 protein is CASSLFGVRQGVYEQYF. In nucleotides, the CDR3 is TGTGCCAGCAGCTTATTTGGTGTGAGACAGGGGGTCTACGAGCAGTACTTC.

This clone was recorded only once. J is TRBJ2-3 and V is TRBV10-3, with D maybe TRBD2 (6 bases). Trimming removed 3 bases at V and 2 bases at J, with 9 bases between. Germline V gene data show CDR1 as ENHRY and CDR2 as SYGVKD. This CDR3 comprises 14 residues. The CDR3 coding sequence is TGTGCCATCAGTGAAACGGGACTCACAGATACGCAGTATTTT. This gives the protein CAISETGLTDTQYF.

CDR3 coding DNA: TGTGCCAGCAGCTTGGGGGGACAGGGGGCCTACAATGAGCAGTTCTTC. Its translation is CASSLGGQGAYNEQFF. The chain uses TRBV5-4 and TRBJ2-1, with TRBD1 identical over 11 bases. The CDR3 consists of 16 residues. Germline CDR1 reads SGHNT; CDR2 reads YYREEE (reference sequence). The V gene end was trimmed by 0 bases and the J gene end by 2 bases; junction bases not matched to a gene: 1.

This clone came up once. The chain's CDR3 is CASSVARGVPSYEQYF. Here the CDR3 DNA reads TGTGCCAGCAGCGTAGCTCGGGGTGTCCCTTCCTACGAGCAGTACTTC. The rearrangement links TRBV9 to TRBJ2-7; tentative D call: TRBD2 (5 bases). Germline CDR1 is SGDLS and CDR2 is YYNGEE. Trimming removed 0 bases at V and 1 base at J, with 14 bases between. The CDR3 runs to 16 residues.

CDR3 nucleotide sequence: TGTGCCAGCAGCCTTCGGGAGAGCGCAGATACGCAGTATTTT. Its protein product is CASSLRESADTQYF. The gene calls are TRBV3-1 (or the pseudogene TRBV3-2) and TRBJ2-3, with D possibly matching TRBD2 (6 bases). The CDR3 extends over 14 amino acids. CDR1 LGHDT and CDR2 YNNKEL come from the germline V gene (reference sequence). Trimming left V 4 bases short and J 4 bases short, with 12 bases between.

The chain combines TRBV7-8 with TRBJ2-3; 8 bases align to TRBD2. Per germline, CDR1 SGHVS and CDR2 FQNEAQ. The CDR3 is 16 amino acids. Trimming at V came to 5 bases and at J to 3 bases, leaving 10 bases not matched to a gene. CDR3 in DNA: TGTGCCAGCAGCCCCCGCCGGAGCGGGGGTACAGATACGCAGTATTTT. Amino acid sequence: CASSPRRSGGTDTQYF.

The chain uses TRBV20-1 and TRBJ2-5; a possible D gene is TRBD1 (6 bases). The CDR3 has 16 amino acids. Trimming pared 3 bases from V and 1 base from J, leaving 18 bases between. The germline gives CDR1 DFQATT, CDR2 SNEGSKA (reference sequence). CDR3 loop: CSASRQGRRAQETQYF. The DNA of the CDR3 is TGCAGTGCTAGTAGGCAGGGGCGGAGAGCCCAAGAGACCCAGTACTTC.

The DNA for the CDR3 is TGTGCCAGTAGCACCAGGGGCGGGAGCGGATCCGAGCAGTACTTC. Translating it yields CASSTRGGSGSEQYF. V and J are TRBV19 and TRBJ2-7; D possibly corresponds to TRBD2 (7 bases). CDR1 is LNHDA and CDR2 is SQIVND in the germline V gene (reference sequence). The CDR3 covers 15 residues. Trimming removed 6 bases at V and 6 bases at J, with 21 bases between.

This clone has a handful of counts. V usage is TRBV4-2 and J usage is TRBJ1-5, with a weak D call TRBD1 (5 bases). V lost 4 bases and J 4 bases, leaving 14 bases between the germline ends. Germline V CDR1 and CDR2: LGHNA, YNFKEQ. The CDR3 loop spans 15 amino acids. CDR3 amino acids: CASSPFRDWNQPQHF. CDR3 DNA sequence: TGTGCCAGCAGCCCATTTAGGGACTGGAATCAGCCCCAGCATTTT.

This clone has just one count. This chain uses TRBV28 with TRBJ2-3; no firm D call. V lost 7 bases and J 0 bases, leaving 17 bases between the germline ends. From germline, CDR1 is MDHEN and CDR2 SYDVKM. CDR3 size: 16 residues. The CDR3 loop is CASTRNAVSSTDTQYF. The CDR3 DNA reads TGTGCCAGCACCCGAAATGCGGTTTCTAGCACAGATACGCAGTATTTT.

V usage is TRBV24-1 and J usage is TRBJ1-5, with 8 positions matching TRBD1. In germline, CDR1 is KGHDR, CDR2 SFDVKD. V shed 3 bases, J shed 7 bases, and the junction held 13 bases outside the gene matches. This CDR3 is 17 amino acids long. CDR3 sequence: CATSDPREQGVGQPQHF. CDR3 nucleotides: TGTGCCACCAGTGATCCTCGGGAACAGGGGGTCGGGCAGCCCCAGCATTTT.

V usage is TRBV6-6 and J usage is TRBJ2-1; TRBD1 agrees at 12 bases. CDR3 length: 15 residues. V shed 4 bases, J shed 12 bases, and the junction held 10 bases outside the gene matches. Germline loops: CDR1 MNHNY, CDR2 SVGAGI (reference sequence). CDR3 nucleotides: TGTGCCAGCAGTTTAACCGGGACAGGGGGCTATGGGCAGTTCTTC. Translated, it gives CASSLTGTGGYGQFF.

The chain is built from TRBV5-6 and TRBJ2-6, with 8 nucleotides matching TRBD1. Germline V gene sequence: CDR1 SGHDT, CDR2 YYEEEE. V trimming: 4 bases; J trimming: 5 bases; junction bases outside the gene matches: 14. The CDR3 loop spans 18 amino acids. The CDR3 region is CASSDGGRGLTWANVLTF. The CDR3 nucleotides read TGTGCCAGCAGCGATGGCGGCAGGGGGCTTACCTGGGCCAACGTCCTGACTTTC.

The genes are TRBV6-5 and TRBJ2-5; D gene ambiguous. Per the germline V gene, CDR1 is MNHEY and CDR2 is SVGAGI. The CDR3 totals 11 residues. Between the trimmed V and J ends, which lost 7 bases and 3 bases, there was a span of 6 bases. CDR3 in DNA: TGTGCCAGCAAGAGTGAAGAGACCCAGTACTTC. Translation gives CASKSEETQYF.

This clone was seen more than once but under ten times. The rearrangement links TRBV28 to TRBJ2-7; 8 bases are a match to TRBD2. J gave up 3 bases and V 6 bases, and 10 bases lay outside the gene matches. The CDR3 sequence is 15 residues long. CDR1 is MDHEN and CDR2 is SYDVKM in the germline V gene. The CDR3 region is CASSNPGLAYYEQYF. In DNA, the CDR3 is TGTGCCAGCAGCAACCCCGGACTAGCCTACTACGAGCAGTACTTC.

J is TRBJ1-2 and V is TRBV19; 9 bases are a match to TRBD1. Germline V gene sequence: CDR1 LNHDA, CDR2 SQIVND (reference sequence). The CDR3 loop spans 18 amino acids. Unmatched junction bases numbered 16, after V lost 4 bases and J lost 4 bases. The CDR3 spells CASSTSGTGNHRGYGYTF. Here the CDR3 DNA reads TGTGCCAGTAGTACCTCCGGGACAGGGAACCATCGGGGCTATGGCTACACCTTC. Filled out from reference TRBV19 and TRBJ1-2, the complete variable domain reads DGGITQSPKYLFRKEGQNVTLSCEQNLNHDAMYWYRQDPGQGLRLIYYSQIVNDFQKGDIAEGYSVSREKKESFPLTVTSAQKNPTAFYLCASSTSGTGNHRGYGYTFGSGTRLTVV.

In its sample, this clone was seen once. The chain joins TRBV6-5 to TRBJ1-2; D ambiguous. CDR1 is MNHEY and CDR2 is SVGAGI in the germline V gene. The germline V and J ends were trimmed by 3 bases and 0 bases, with 5 bases remaining between them. There are 13 residues in the CDR3. CDR3: CASSYTANYGYTF. The CDR3, as DNA: TGTGCCAGCAGTTATACAGCTAACTATGGCTACACCTTC.

The chain employs TRBV9 and TRBJ1-1, with a tentative D call TRBD1 (5 bases). The CDR3 consists of 16 residues. Germline CDR1 reads SGDLS; CDR2 reads YYNGEE. Trimming shortened V by 0 bases and J by 1 base, and 13 bases separated the two germline ends. The CDR3 DNA sequence: TGTGCCAGCAGCGTAGCCCCCGACAGATCGAACACTGAAGCTTTCTTT. It translates to CASSVAPDRSNTEAFF.

V is TRBV5-4 and J is TRBJ2-3; D may be TRBD1 (5 bases). Trimming removed 6 bases at V and 1 base at J, with 18 bases between. Germline V CDR1 and CDR2: SGHNT, YYREEE (reference sequence). The CDR3 covers 16 residues. CDR3 DNA sequence: TGTGCCAGCAACCAAGGGGAACGGGCTGGCACAGATACGCAGTATTTT. It codes for CASNQGERAGTDTQYF.

This clone showed up just once. This chain uses TRBV6-6 with TRBJ1-1, with D maybe TRBD1 (5 bases). V shed 6 bases and J shed 2 bases, with 16 bases lying between them. Germline V gives CDR1 MNHNY, CDR2 SVGAGI (reference sequence). This CDR3 spans 15 amino acids. CDR3 nucleotide sequence: TGTGCCAGCAGCAACCCGGGCAGGGCAAACACTGAAGCTTTCTTT. Its protein product is CASSNPGRANTEAFF.

The V call is TRBV14, the J call TRBJ1-2; TRBD1 matches at 9 bases. CDR1 SGHDN and CDR2 FVKESK come from the germline V gene. This CDR3 region has 14 residues. V was pared by 2 bases and J by 8 bases, with 6 bases of the junction left unmatched. In DNA form, the CDR3 reads TGTGCCAGCAGCCAATCAAGACAGGGGGACGGCTACACCTTC. The encoded protein is CASSQSRQGDGYTF.

This clone is a singleton in its sample. The chain joins TRBV19 to TRBJ2-5, with a weak D call TRBD2 (6 bases). Germline V gene lookup returns CDR1 LNHDA and CDR2 SQIVND (reference sequence). This CDR3 has 15 amino acids. V gave up 5 bases and J gave up 5 bases, with 18 bases separating them. The CDR3 sequence: CASSQLLGGGETQYF. As DNA, the CDR3 is TGTGCCAGTAGTCAACTATTGGGGGGAGGCGAGACCCAGTACTTC.

As concerns this clone: In the same sample, other DNA sequences code for this CDR3. J is TRBJ1-5 and V is TRBV6-1; possible D gene TRBD1, 5 bases. This CDR3 is built from 14 residues. Trimming took 1 base from V and 4 from J, leaving 8 bases between them. Germline CDR1 and CDR2: MNHNS and SASEGT. The CDR3 region is CASSEGGGNQPQHF. Written as DNA, the CDR3 is TGTGCCAGCAGTGAAGGGGGGGGGAATCAGCCCCAGCATTTT.

Comment on this clone: Distinct nucleotide sequences in the sample also encode this CDR3. This sequence joins TRBV5-1 and TRBJ2-5; 10 bases align to TRBD2. Germline loops: CDR1 SGHRS, CDR2 YFSETQ. The CDR3 contains 17 residues. The junction had 9 bases not matched to a gene; V was cut back by 2 bases and J by 2 bases. In DNA form, the CDR3 reads TGCGCCAGCAGCTTAGGTCTAGCGGGAGACATGCAAGAGACCCAGTACTTC. Amino acids: CASSLGLAGDMQETQYF.

J is TRBJ2-7 and V is TRBV5-1, with a tentative D call TRBD2 (8 bases). V lost 4 bases and J lost 6, with 23 bases in between. This CDR3 spans 16 amino acids. Germline assignment: CDR1 SGHRS and CDR2 YFSETQ. The DNA of the CDR3 is TGCGCCAGCAGCGGAACGGGAGGGAGGCAGGGGGTCGAGCAGTACTTC. The encoded protein is CASSGTGGRQGVEQYF.

This sequence joins TRBV19 and TRBJ1-4, with 7 bases that match TRBD1. CDR3 length: 17 residues. CDR1 is LNHDA and CDR2 is SQIVND in the germline V gene (reference sequence). Losses at the gene ends were 3 bases for V and 7 bases for J; bases not matched to a gene: 14. The CDR3 is CASSINPGTDTGEKLFF. The CDR3 nucleotides read TGTGCCAGTAGTATCAACCCGGGGACAGACACCGGTGAAAAACTGTTTTTT. Variable domain in full (rest from reference TRBV19 and TRBJ1-4): DGGITQSPKYLFRKEGQNVTLSCEQNLNHDAMYWYRQDPGQGLRLIYYSQIVNDFQKGDIAEGYSVSREKKESFPLTVTSAQKNPTAFYLCASSINPGTDTGEKLFFGSGTQLSVL.

The sample holds a few counts of this clone. The chain combines TRBV28 with TRBJ1-5, with D tentatively TRBD1 (6 bases). Per the germline V gene, CDR1 is MDHEN and CDR2 is SYDVKM. The V and J ends lost 8 bases and 0 bases respectively, with 11 bases between them. This CDR3 is built from 14 residues. This CDR3 is CASSYRASNQPQHF. The CDR3 DNA reads TGTGCCAGCTCGTACAGGGCTAGCAATCAGCCCCAGCATTTT. Full variable domain (missing parts from reference TRBV28 and TRBJ1-5): DVKVTQSSRYLVKRTGEKVFLECVQDMDHENMFWYRQDPGLGLRLIYFSYDVKMKEKGDIPEGYSVSREKKERFSLILESASTNQTSMYLCASSYRASNQPQHFGDGTRLSIL.